The 9 T cell receptor beta chains given below trace back to one sample, sequenced in a study of OX40 agonist ivuxolimab in advanced cancers. The assay was immunoSEQ multiplex PCR, and TCRdb's table has in-frame clones only and misses some. The repertoire holds around 79,000 clones, with around nine tenths as singletons. Material: CD4+ or CD8+ T cells sorted from blood, obtained in a trial of the OX40 agonist ivuxolimab. Receptors were obtained from an adult with an advanced solid tumor such as melanoma, head and neck, liver or kidney cancer.

This chain uses TRBV6-5 with TRBJ1-4; 7 positions match TRBD1. CDR1 and CDR2 from the germline V gene are MNHEY and SVGAGI. V gave up 2 bases and J gave up 2 bases; unmatched junction bases: 2. CDR3 length equals 15 residues. The CDR3, as DNA: TGTGCCAGCAGTTACACGACAGGGACTAATGAAAAACTGTTTTTT. This translates into CASSYTTGTNEKLFF.

The chain carries TRBV5-4 and TRBJ1-2; 7 bases agree with TRBD1. The CDR3 has 15 residues. CDR1 is SGHNT, CDR2 YYREEE, per germline (reference sequence). Unmatched junction bases numbered 9, after V lost 3 bases and J lost 4 bases. The CDR3 protein is CASSSGTEASYGYTF. CDR3 sequence (DNA): TGTGCCAGCAGCTCCGGGACAGAGGCGTCCTATGGCTACACCTTC. Combining the CDR3 with reference TRBV5-4 and TRBJ1-2 gives the whole variable domain ETGVTQSPTHLIKTRGQQVTLRCSSQSGHNTVSWYQQALGQGPQFIFQYYREEENGRGNFPPRFSGLQFPNYSSELNVNALELDDSALYLCASSSGTEASYGYTFGSGTRLTVV.

The chain is built from TRBV7-3 and TRBJ2-5, with 7 bases lining up with TRBD1. Germline V gene lookup returns CDR1 SGHTA and CDR2 FQGTGA. After removal of 5 bases from V and 6 bases from J, the junction contained 9 bases not matched to a gene. The CDR3 runs 14 residues. CDR3: CASSPRQGTKTQYF. The DNA of the CDR3 is TGTGCCAGCAGCCCTCGACAGGGAACGAAGACCCAGTACTTC.

The V gene is TRBV6-1, the J gene TRBJ1-5; D gene uncertain. This CDR3 contains 14 residues. The germline gives CDR1 MNHNS, CDR2 SASEGT. V lost 4 bases, J lost 3 bases, and 10 bases lay in between. As DNA, the CDR3 is TGTGCCAGCAGTGCGACTAGGGCCAATCAGCCCCAGCATTTT. Protein sequence: CASSATRANQPQHF.

This rearrangement joins TRBV7-8 to TRBJ2-5, with TRBD1 as a possible D gene (6 bases). The CDR3 is 15 amino acids. Trimming cost V 9 bases and J 7 bases, with 24 bases left between them. Germline CDR1 is SGHVS and CDR2 is FQNEAQ. The CDR3: CASTSTRFRGGTQYF. CDR3 nucleotide sequence: TGTGCCAGTACATCTACACGATTCCGAGGGGGGACCCAGTACTTC. Together with reference TRBV7-8 and TRBJ2-5, the CDR3 gives the full variable domain: GAGVSQSPRYKVAKRGQDVALRCDPISGHVSLFWYQQALGQGPEFLTYFQNEAQLDKSGLPSDRFFAERPEGSVSTLKIQRTQQEDSAVYLCASTSTRFRGGTQYFGPGTRLLVL.

The gene calls are TRBV19 and TRBJ2-6; 9 bases line up with TRBD1. V was pared by 3 bases and J by 8 bases, with 5 bases of the junction left unmatched. Per germline, CDR1 LNHDA and CDR2 SQIVND (reference sequence). The CDR3 contains 15 residues. This CDR3 reads CASSMVGTGSNVLTF. CDR3 coding DNA: TGTGCCAGTAGTATGGTCGGGACAGGGTCCAACGTCCTGACTTTC.

The CDR3 loop reads CASSPFEGGGEQFF. CDR3 in DNA: TGTGCCAGCAGCCCTTTTGAGGGAGGGGGTGAGCAGTTCTTC. The chain recombines TRBV11-2 with TRBJ2-1, with a tentative D call TRBD2 (7 bases). CDR1 and CDR2 from the germline V gene are SGHAT and FQNNGV. CDR3 length: 14 amino acids. Trimming left V 5 bases short and J 9 bases short, with 17 bases between.

V and J are TRBV5-1 and TRBJ2-3, with TRBD1 matching 7 bases. V lost 1 base and J lost 0; bases outside the gene matches: 2. The CDR3 loop spans 15 amino acids. Germline loops: CDR1 SGHRS, CDR2 YFSETQ. CDR3 DNA: TGCGCCAGCAGCTTGATGGACAGGAGCACAGATACGCAGTATTTT. Translation gives CASSLMDRSTDTQYF.

As to this clone: The same CDR3 arises from other DNA sequences in this sample as well. The rearrangement joins TRBV27 to TRBJ1-6; 7 positions agree with TRBD1. J was trimmed by 8 bases and V by 5 bases; bases with no gene match: 12. CDR1 and CDR2 (germline): MNHEY, SMNVEV (reference sequence). The CDR3 is 16 amino acids. The CDR3, as DNA: TGTGCCAGCAGTCTCCGCCAGGGGGGAAGTTATTCACCCCTCCACTTT. Its translation is CASSLRQGGSYSPLHF.